This TCR beta chain was identified in a study of OX40 agonist ivuxolimab in advanced cancers. About the research overall: Given to patients was ivuxolimab, an agonistic anti-OX40 (CD134) antibody. Three patients had partial responses: one hepatocellular carcinoma, two cutaneous melanoma. Patients treated during dose escalation were battling hepatocellular carcinoma, melanoma, renal cell or head and neck cancer.

Libraries were prepared by immunoSEQ multiplex PCR; TCRdb keeps only in-frame clonotypes and omits some of them. The sample shows 65,000 to 80,000 clones, roughly 86% of them seen only once. The CDR3 is 13 residues long. Trimming shortened V by 0 bases and J by 3 bases, and 4 bases separated the two germline ends. Germline assignment: CDR1 SEHNR and CDR2 FQNEAQ (reference sequence). Source: CD4+ or CD8+ T cells sorted from blood, taken in a trial of the OX40 agonist ivuxolimab. This sequence was found in an adult with an advanced solid tumor such as melanoma, head and neck, liver or kidney cancer. The chain joins TRBV7-9 to TRBJ2-3; D unresolved. CDR3 sequence reads: CASSLAWTDTQYF. The CDR3 DNA follows: TGTGCCAGCAGCTTAGCATGGACAGATACGCAGTATTTT.